This T cell receptor (beta chain) is drawn from a study of blood T cell repertoires in COVID-19. Study in general: Sample material is recorded as cDNA or gDNA derived from T cells, B-cell-depleted T cells, or PBMCs.

How the authors handled the data: It was from reference gene primer amplification that nucleated cell counts were estimated. TCRdb's copy holds only in-frame clones and misses some; the assay was immunoSEQ multiplex PCR. Clone size and V and J calls were adopted from that table, with D and trimming inferred from the DNA. In the table there are roughly 80,000 clones, 88% of which are singletons. V lost 3 bases to trimming and J lost 0 bases, with 16 bases between them. CDR3 length: 17 residues. From germline, CDR1 is MNHNS and CDR2 SASEGT. This receptor was taken from a woman of 80 years or more with acute or convalescent COVID-19. Material: peripheral blood. The chain has TRBV6-1 and TRBJ2-3; perhaps TRBD2 as D (6 bases). CDR3 sequence: CASSDSPSTRSTDTQYF. Written as DNA, the CDR3 is TGTGCCAGCAGTGATTCCCCTTCGACTAGGAGCACAGATACGCAGTATTTT.